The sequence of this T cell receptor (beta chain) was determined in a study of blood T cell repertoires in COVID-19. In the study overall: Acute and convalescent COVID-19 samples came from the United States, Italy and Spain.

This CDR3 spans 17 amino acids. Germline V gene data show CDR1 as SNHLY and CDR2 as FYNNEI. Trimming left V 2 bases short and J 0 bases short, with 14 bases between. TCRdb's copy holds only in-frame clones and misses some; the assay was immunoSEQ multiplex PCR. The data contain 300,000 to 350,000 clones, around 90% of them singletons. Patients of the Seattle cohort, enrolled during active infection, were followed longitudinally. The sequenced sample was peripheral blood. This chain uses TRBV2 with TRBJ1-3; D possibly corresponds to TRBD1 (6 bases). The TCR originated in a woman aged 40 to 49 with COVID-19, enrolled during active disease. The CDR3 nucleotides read TGTGCCAGCAGTGAAAGACAGGTTTCTTTCTCTGGAAACACCATATATTTT. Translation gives CASSERQVSFSGNTIYF.